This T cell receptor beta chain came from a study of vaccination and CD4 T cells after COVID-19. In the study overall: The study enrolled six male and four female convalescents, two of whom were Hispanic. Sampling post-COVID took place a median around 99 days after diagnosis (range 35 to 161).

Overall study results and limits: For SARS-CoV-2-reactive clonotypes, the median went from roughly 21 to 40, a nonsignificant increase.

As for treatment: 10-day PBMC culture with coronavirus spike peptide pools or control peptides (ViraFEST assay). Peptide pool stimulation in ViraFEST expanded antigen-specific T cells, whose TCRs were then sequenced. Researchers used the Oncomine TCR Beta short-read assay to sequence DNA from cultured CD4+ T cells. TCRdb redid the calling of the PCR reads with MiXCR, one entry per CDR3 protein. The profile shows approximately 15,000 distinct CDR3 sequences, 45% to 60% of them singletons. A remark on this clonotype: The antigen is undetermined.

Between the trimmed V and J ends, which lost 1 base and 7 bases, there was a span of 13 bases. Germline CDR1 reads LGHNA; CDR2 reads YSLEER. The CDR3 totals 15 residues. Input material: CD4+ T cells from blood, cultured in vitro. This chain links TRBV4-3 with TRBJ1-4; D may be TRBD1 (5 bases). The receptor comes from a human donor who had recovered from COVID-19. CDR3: CASSQVPGTGEKLFF. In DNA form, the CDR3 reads TGCGCCAGCAGCCAAGTCCCAGGGACCGGTGAAAAACTGTTTTTT.